Presented here are 19 T cell receptor beta chains from one specimen sequenced in a study of cytomegalovirus exposure and HLA in healthy donors. The PCR made use of 60 Vbeta and 13 Jbeta primers. Here immunoSEQ multiplex PCR was the method, and the copy in TCRdb shows in-frame clones only, minus some. The sample carries 180,000 or so clones, roughly 80% recorded once. Sequences were obtained from PBMCs. These receptors all stem from a female donor in good health and CMV-seronegative.

V is TRBV2 and J is TRBJ1-6; maybe TRBD1 (6 bases). From germline, CDR1 is SNHLY and CDR2 FYNNEI. V was pared by 2 bases and J by 10 bases, with 12 bases between. The CDR3 is 14 residues long. CDR3 region: CASSEWDNPSPLHF. Here the CDR3 DNA reads TGTGCCAGCAGTGAATGGGACAACCCATCACCCCTCCACTTT.

This clone came up a few times. The chain joins TRBV5-5 to TRBJ1-1; D perhaps matches TRBD1 (5 bases). V lost 4 bases to trimming and J lost 1 base, with 14 bases between them. The germline gives CDR1 SGHKS, CDR2 YYEKEE (reference sequence). This CDR3 spans 15 amino acids. The CDR3 reads CASSVLGASNTEAFF. CDR3 sequence (DNA): TGTGCCAGCAGCGTGTTAGGGGCTTCGAACACTGAAGCTTTCTTT. The whole variable domain, remainder taken from reference TRBV5-5 and TRBJ1-1, is DAGVTQSPTHLIKTRGQQVTLRCSPISGHKSVSWYQQVLGQGPQFIFQYYEKEERGRGNFPDRFSARQFPNYSSELNVNALLLGDSALYLCASSVLGASNTEAFFGQGTRLTVV.

The chain links TRBV5-6 to TRBJ1-3; D ambiguous. Trimming removed 1 base at V and 4 bases at J, with 9 bases between. Per germline, CDR1 SGHDT and CDR2 YYEEEE. The CDR3 totals 14 residues. Here the CDR3 reads CASSLQVVGNTIYF. The DNA for the CDR3 is TGTGCCAGCAGCTTGCAGGTAGTCGGAAACACCATATATTTT.

This chain connects TRBV7-2 to TRBJ2-3; 14 bases align to TRBD2. The CDR3 is 19 amino acids. Germline assignment: CDR1 SGHTA and CDR2 FQGNSA. Trimming took 2 bases from V and 0 from J; bases not matched to a gene: 7. CDR3 protein: CASSLRPGLAGGSTDTQYF. The DNA for the CDR3 is TGTGCCAGCAGCTTACGTCCCGGACTAGCGGGGGGTAGCACAGATACGCAGTATTTT.

The genes are TRBV27 and TRBJ2-1; possible D gene TRBD2, 7 bases. The CDR3 is 15 residues long. With 3 bases removed from V and 5 bases from J, the gap between germline ends came to 14 bases. Per the germline V gene, CDR1 is MNHEY and CDR2 is SMNVEV (reference sequence). CDR3 nucleotide sequence: TGTGCCAGCAGTTTTCGGGGGGCACCGAACAATGAGCAGTTCTTC. Translated: CASSFRGAPNNEQFF.

V usage is TRBV5-1 and J usage is TRBJ2-5; 7 positions match TRBD2. From germline, CDR1 is SGHRS and CDR2 YFSETQ. The ends lost 0 bases at V and 3 bases at J; junction bases unmatched: 5. The CDR3 spans 15 residues. For the CDR3, the DNA is TGCGCCAGCAGCTTGGATGGGGGGAGGGAAGAGACCCAGTACTTC. Its translation: CASSLDGGREETQYF.

The V call is TRBV5-1, the J call TRBJ2-1, with D perhaps matching TRBD1 (5 bases). The CDR3 has 12 residues. Trimming removed 8 bases from V and 6 bases from J, with 12 bases in between. In germline, CDR1 is SGHRS, CDR2 YFSETQ. This CDR3 is CASTRQSNEQFF. The CDR3, as DNA: TGCGCCAGTACCCGACAGAGCAATGAGCAGTTCTTC.

The genes are TRBV7-2 and TRBJ2-5; 11 bases are shared with TRBD2. Trimming removed 5 bases from V and 4 bases from J; junction bases left unmatched: 3. Germline V gene data show CDR1 as SGHTA and CDR2 as FQGNSA. This CDR3 contains 14 residues. The DNA for the CDR3 is TGTGCCAGCAGCCCGACTAGCGGGGTAGAGACCCAGTACTTC. Translation: CASSPTSGVETQYF.

V usage is TRBV27 and J usage is TRBJ2-7; D is perhaps TRBD2 (7 bases). The CDR3 is 13 amino acids. CDR1 and CDR2 from the germline V gene are MNHEY and SMNVEV (reference sequence). Trimming stripped 2 bases from V and 4 bases from J, with 9 bases between. The CDR3 DNA follows: TGTGCCAGCAGTTTACGGGGGGCGTACGAGCAGTACTTC. Translating gives CASSLRGAYEQYF.

The rearrangement uses TRBV7-2 and TRBJ1-3; no definite D call. CDR3 length: 14 amino acids. In germline, CDR1 is SGHTA, CDR2 FQGNSA. The V end was cut by 5 bases, the J end by 2 bases, with 10 bases between. The CDR3 reads CASSLSGTGNTIYF. CDR3 nucleotide sequence: TGTGCCAGCAGCCTGAGCGGGACTGGAAACACCATATATTTT.

The rearrangement uses TRBV5-1 and TRBJ2-7; 10 nucleotides align to TRBD1. From germline, CDR1 is SGHRS and CDR2 YFSETQ. This CDR3 is 14 amino acids long. V was clipped by 5 bases and J by 1 base; unmatched bases: 3. CDR3 nucleotide sequence: TGCGCCAGCAGGCCGGGACAGGGGTCCTACGAGCAGTACTTC. Its translation is CASRPGQGSYEQYF.

The chain employs TRBV5-1 and TRBJ1-1; 10 bases are shared with TRBD1. This CDR3 comprises 15 residues. CDR1 is SGHRS and CDR2 is YFSETQ in the germline V gene. The J segment lost 4 bases and the V segment lost 0 bases, leaving 3 bases of the junction unmatched. CDR3 sequence reads: CASSLVGTGATEAFF. The CDR3 DNA reads TGCGCCAGCAGCTTGGTAGGGACAGGGGCCACTGAAGCTTTCTTT.

The V call is TRBV7-3, the J call TRBJ2-7, with 11 bases identical to TRBD1. After removal of 5 bases from V and 0 bases from J, the junction contained 9 bases not matched to a gene. The germline V gene encodes CDR1 SGHTA and CDR2 FQGTGA. This CDR3 spans 17 amino acids. CDR3 DNA: TGTGCCAGCAGCCCCGGGACAGGGGGATTTCGCTCCTACGAGCAGTACTTC. It codes for CASSPGTGGFRSYEQYF. Complete variable domain (other parts from reference TRBV7-3 and TRBJ2-7): GAGVSQTPSNKVTEKGKYVELRCDPISGHTALYWYRQSLGQGPEFLIYFQGTGAADDSGLPNDRFFAVRPEGSVSTLKIQRTERGDSAVYLCASSPGTGGFRSYEQYFGPGTRLTVT.

The chain joins TRBV28 to TRBJ2-3, with 9 bases identical to TRBD2. CDR1 MDHEN and CDR2 SYDVKM come from the germline V gene. V dropped 2 bases and J dropped 5; count of bases not matched to a gene: 5. The CDR3 runs to 15 residues. The CDR3 loop is CASSLAGGPRDTQYF. The CDR3 DNA follows: TGTGCCAGCAGTTTAGCGGGAGGGCCTAGAGATACGCAGTATTTT.

This clone was observed once. CDR3: CASSLAGDTGELFF. The CDR3 coding sequence is TGTGCCAGCAGCTTAGCTGGAGACACCGGGGAGCTGTTTTTT. The chain uses TRBV7-2 and TRBJ2-2; the D is unclear. The V gene's germline CDR1 is SGHTA and CDR2 FQGNSA. This CDR3 comprises 14 residues. Trimming removed 0 bases at V and 3 bases at J, with 5 bases between.

V usage is TRBV18 and J usage is TRBJ1-2; 8 bases agree with TRBD1. J gave up 7 bases and V 4 bases, and 8 bases lay outside the gene matches. There are 14 residues in the CDR3. Germline V gives CDR1 KGHSH, CDR2 LQKENI. The DNA for the CDR3 is TGTGCCAGCTCACTTGGACAGGGACAAGGTGGCTACACCTTC. Translation gives CASSLGQGQGGYTF.

The rearrangement links TRBV30 to TRBJ1-5; 10 bases agree with TRBD1. The CDR3 totals 16 residues. Germline V CDR1 and CDR2: GTSNPN, SVGIG (reference sequence). V gave up 2 bases and J gave up 7 bases; unmatched junction bases: 11. The CDR3 loop is CAWSPLKQGQGQPQHF. In DNA form, the CDR3 reads TGTGCCTGGAGTCCCCTAAAACAGGGACAGGGGCAGCCCCAGCATTTT.

The rearrangement uses TRBV2 and TRBJ1-2; D gene ambiguous. V lost 7 bases and J 5 bases, leaving 17 bases between the germline ends. The CDR3 spans 14 residues. Per germline, CDR1 SNHLY and CDR2 FYNNEI. CDR3 DNA: TGTGCCAGCATGAAGCCAACACTAGGGTATGGCTACACCTTC. Translating gives CASMKPTLGYGYTF.

The chain employs TRBV19 and TRBJ1-1; the match to TRBD1 covers 8 bases. V lost 7 bases and J lost 2; bases outside the gene matches: 9. Germline CDR1 reads LNHDA; CDR2 reads SQIVND (reference sequence). The CDR3 is 15 residues long. The CDR3 sequence: CASTTGTGANTEAFF. CDR3 coding DNA: TGTGCCAGTACTACCGGGACAGGTGCCAACACTGAAGCTTTCTTT.